This T cell receptor beta chain was identified during a study of preoperative IRX-2 immunotherapy in early breast cancer. The germline V gene has CDR1 MNHEY and CDR2 SVGAGI. Trimming removed 5 bases from V and 10 bases from J, with 9 bases in between. This CDR3 is 12 amino acids long. Treatment: preoperative locoregional IRX-2 cytokine immunotherapy. Profiling relied on immunoSEQ multiplex PCR, and the TCRdb table lists in-frame clones only, not all of them. The table has 24,000 or so clones, 70% to 90% seen once; the top ten hold under 30%. This chain uses TRBV6-5 with TRBJ1-6; D remains ambiguous. The sequence came from a human donor with breast cancer. The starting material was tumor tissue, obtained after IRX-2 immunotherapy. This CDR3 is CASSTPLSPLHF. CDR3 DNA: TGTGCCAGCAGTACCCCGTTGTCACCCCTCCACTTT.